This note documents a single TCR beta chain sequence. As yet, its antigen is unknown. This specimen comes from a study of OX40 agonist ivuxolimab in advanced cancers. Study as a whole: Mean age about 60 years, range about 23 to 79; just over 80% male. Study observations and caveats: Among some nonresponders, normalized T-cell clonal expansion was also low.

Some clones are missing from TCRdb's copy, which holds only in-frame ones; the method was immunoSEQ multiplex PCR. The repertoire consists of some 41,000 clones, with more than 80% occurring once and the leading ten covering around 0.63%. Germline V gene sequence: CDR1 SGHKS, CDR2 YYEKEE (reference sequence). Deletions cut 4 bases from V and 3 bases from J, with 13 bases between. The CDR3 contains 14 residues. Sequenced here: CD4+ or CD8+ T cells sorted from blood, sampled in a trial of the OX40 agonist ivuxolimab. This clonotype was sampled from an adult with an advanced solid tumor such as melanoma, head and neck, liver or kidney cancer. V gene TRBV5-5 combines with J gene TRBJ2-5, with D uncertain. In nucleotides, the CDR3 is TGTGCCAGCAGCCGCCCGACTTGGGAAGAGACCCAGTACTTC. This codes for CASSRPTWEETQYF.